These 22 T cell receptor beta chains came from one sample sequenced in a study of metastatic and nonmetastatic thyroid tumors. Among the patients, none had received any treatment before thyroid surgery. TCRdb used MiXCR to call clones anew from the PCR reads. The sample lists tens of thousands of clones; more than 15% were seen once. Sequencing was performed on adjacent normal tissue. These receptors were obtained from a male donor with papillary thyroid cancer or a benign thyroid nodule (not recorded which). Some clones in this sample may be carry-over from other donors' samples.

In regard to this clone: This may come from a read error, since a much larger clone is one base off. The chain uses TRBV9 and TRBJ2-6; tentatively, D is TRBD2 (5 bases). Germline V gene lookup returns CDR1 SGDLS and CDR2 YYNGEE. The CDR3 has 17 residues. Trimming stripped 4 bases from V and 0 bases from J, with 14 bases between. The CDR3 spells CASSLGGLLSGANVLTF. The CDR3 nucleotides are TGTGCCAGCAGCCTCGGCGGACTCCTCTCTGGGGCCAACGTCCTGACTTTC.

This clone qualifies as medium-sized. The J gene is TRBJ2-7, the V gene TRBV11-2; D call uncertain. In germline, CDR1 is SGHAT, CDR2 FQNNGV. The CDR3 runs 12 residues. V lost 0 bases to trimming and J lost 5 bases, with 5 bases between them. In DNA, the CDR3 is TGTGCCAGCAGCTTAGATGGCGACGAGCAGTACTTC. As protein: CASSLDGDEQYF.

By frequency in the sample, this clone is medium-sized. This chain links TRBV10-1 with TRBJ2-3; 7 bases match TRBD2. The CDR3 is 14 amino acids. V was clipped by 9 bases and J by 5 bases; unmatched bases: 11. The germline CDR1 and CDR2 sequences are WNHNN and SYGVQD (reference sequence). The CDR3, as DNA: TGCGCCAGTGGGACTACCCCGTTCAGAGATACGCAGTATTTT. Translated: CASGTTPFRDTQYF.

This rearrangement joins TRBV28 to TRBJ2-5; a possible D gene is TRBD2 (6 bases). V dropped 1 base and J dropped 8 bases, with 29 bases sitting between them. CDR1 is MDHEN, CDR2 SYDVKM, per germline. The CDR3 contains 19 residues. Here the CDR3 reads CASSLFHYCERAAADTQYF. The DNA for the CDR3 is TGTGCCAGCAGTTTATTCCACTACTGTGAGCGGGCGGCGGCGGATACCCAGTACTTC.

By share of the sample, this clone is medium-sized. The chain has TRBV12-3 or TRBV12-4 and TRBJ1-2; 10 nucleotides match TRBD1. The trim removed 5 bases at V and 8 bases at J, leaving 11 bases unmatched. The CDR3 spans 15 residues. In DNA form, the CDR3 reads TGTGCCAGCAGTAGACGCGCCGGGACAGGGGAAGGCTACACCTTC. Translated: CASSRRAGTGEGYTF.

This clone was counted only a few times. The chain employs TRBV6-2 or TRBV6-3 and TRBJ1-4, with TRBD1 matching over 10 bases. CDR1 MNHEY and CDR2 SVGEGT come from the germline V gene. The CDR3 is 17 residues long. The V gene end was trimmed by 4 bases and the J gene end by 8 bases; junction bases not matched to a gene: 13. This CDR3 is CASSSHAVTGGKEKLFF. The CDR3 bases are TGTGCCAGCAGTTCCCACGCCGTGACAGGGGGCAAGGAAAAACTGTTTTTT.

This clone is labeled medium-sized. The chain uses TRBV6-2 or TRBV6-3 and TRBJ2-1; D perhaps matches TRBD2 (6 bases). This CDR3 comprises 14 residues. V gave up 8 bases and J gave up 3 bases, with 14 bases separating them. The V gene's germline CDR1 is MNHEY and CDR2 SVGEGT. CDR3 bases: TGTGCCAGCGGTTCAGGAGGGAGCTACAATGAGCAGTTCTTC. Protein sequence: CASGSGGSYNEQFF.

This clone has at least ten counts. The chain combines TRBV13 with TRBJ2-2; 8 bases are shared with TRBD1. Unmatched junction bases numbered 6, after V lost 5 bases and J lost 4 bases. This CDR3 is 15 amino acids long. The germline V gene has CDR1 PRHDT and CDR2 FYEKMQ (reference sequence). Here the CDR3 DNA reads TGTGCCAGCAGCCCCGGGACAGGAGGCACCGGGGAGCTGTTTTTT. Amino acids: CASSPGTGGTGELFF.

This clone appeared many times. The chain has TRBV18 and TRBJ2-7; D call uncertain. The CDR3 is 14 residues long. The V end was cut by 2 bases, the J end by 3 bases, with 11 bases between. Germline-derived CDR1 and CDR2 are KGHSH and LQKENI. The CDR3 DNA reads TGTGCCAGCTCACCAAACCCGATCAGCTACGAGCAGTACGTC. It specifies CASSPNPISYEQYV.

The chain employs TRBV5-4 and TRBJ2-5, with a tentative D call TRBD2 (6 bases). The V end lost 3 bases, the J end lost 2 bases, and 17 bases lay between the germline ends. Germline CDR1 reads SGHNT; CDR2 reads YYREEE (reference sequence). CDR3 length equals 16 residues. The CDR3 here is CASSSPSGGSQETQYF. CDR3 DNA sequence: TGTGCCAGCAGCTCTCCCTCTGGGGGGTCGCAAGAGACCCAGTACTTC.

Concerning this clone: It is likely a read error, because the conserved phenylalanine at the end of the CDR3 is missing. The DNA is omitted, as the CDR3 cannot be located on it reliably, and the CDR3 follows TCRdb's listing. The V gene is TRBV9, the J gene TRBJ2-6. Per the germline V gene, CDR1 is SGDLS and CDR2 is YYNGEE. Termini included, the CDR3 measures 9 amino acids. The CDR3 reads CASSVGVTS.

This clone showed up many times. CDR3 sequence reads: CASSLAAAGGPPEQFF. The CDR3 coding sequence is TGTGCCAGCAGCTTGGCCGCAGCGGGAGGGCCCCCTGAGCAGTTCTTC. J is TRBJ2-1 and V is TRBV5-4; 10 bases fit TRBD2. The length of the CDR3 is 16 residues. Losses at the gene ends were 0 bases for V and 9 bases for J; bases not matched to a gene: 9. Germline V lookup: CDR1 SGHNT, CDR2 YYREEE (reference sequence). Variable domain in full (rest from reference TRBV5-4 and TRBJ2-1): ETGVTQSPTHLIKTRGQQVTLRCSSQSGHNTVSWYQQALGQGPQFIFQYYREEENGRGNFPPRFSGLQFPNYSSELNVNALELDDSALYLCASSLAAAGGPPEQFFGPGTRLTVL.

The chain's CDR3 is CASSLARDSGGAAYNEQYF. The CDR3 DNA follows: TGTGCCAGCAGCTTAGCGAGGGATAGTGGGGGGGCGGCCTACAATGAGCAGTACTTC. The chain recombines TRBV7-2 with TRBJ2-4; D is possibly TRBD2 (7 bases). Germline loops: CDR1 SGHTA, CDR2 FQGNSA. This CDR3 comprises 19 residues. Trimming stripped 0 bases from V and 13 bases from J, with 31 bases between.

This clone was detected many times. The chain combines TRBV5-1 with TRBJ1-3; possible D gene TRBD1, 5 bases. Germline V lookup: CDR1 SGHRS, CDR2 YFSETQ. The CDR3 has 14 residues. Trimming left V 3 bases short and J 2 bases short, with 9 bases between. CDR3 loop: CASSYDSPGNTIYF. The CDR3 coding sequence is TGCGCCAGCAGCTACGACAGCCCTGGAAACACCATATATTTT.

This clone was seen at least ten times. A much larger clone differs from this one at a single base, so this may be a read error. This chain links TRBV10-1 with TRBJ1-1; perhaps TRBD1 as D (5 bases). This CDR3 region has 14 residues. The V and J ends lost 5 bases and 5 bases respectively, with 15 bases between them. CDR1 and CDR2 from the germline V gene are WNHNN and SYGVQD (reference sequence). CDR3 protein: CASSPTVEWTEAFF. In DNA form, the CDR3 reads TGCGCCAGCAGTCCGACAGTCGAATGGACTGAAGCTTTCTTT.

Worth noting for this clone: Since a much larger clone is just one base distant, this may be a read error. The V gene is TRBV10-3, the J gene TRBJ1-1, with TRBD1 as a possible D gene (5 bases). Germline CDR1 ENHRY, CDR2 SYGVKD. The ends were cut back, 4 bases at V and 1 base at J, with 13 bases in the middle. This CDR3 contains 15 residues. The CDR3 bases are TGTGCCATCAGTGGGGGAATTACAGGGAACACTGAAGCTTTCTTT. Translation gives CAISGGITGNTEAFF.

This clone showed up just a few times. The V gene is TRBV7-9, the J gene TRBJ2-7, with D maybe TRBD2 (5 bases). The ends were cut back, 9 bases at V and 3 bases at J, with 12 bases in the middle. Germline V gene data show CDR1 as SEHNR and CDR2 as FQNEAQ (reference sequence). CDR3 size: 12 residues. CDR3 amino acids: CASGGGNYEQYF. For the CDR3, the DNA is TGTGCCAGTGGAGGTGGAAACTACGAGCAGTACTTC.

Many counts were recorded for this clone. In DNA, the CDR3 is TGTGCCAGTACCGAAGGACTAGGCGGGGGAGAGACCCAGTACTTC. Protein product: CASTEGLGGGETQYF. The V gene is TRBV19, the J gene TRBJ2-5; TRBD2 aligns across 7 bases. V trimming: 7 bases; J trimming: 4 bases; junction bases outside the gene matches: 12. The CDR3 spans 15 residues. CDR1 is LNHDA and CDR2 is SQIVND in the germline V gene (reference sequence).

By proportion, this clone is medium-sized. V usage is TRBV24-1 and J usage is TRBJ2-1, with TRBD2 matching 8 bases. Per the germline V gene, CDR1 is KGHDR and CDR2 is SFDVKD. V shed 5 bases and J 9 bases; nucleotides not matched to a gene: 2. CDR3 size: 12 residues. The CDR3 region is CATSVTSGEQFF. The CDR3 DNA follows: TGTGCCACCAGTGTAACTAGCGGTGAGCAGTTCTTC.

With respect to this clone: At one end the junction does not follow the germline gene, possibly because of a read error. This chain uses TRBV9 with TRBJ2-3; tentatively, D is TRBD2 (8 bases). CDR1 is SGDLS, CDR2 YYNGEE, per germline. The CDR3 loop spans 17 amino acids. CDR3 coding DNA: TGTGCCAGCAGCGTAGCTCCGGGGGGGCTAGGGACAGATATGCAGTATTTT. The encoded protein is CASSVAPGGLGTDMQYF.

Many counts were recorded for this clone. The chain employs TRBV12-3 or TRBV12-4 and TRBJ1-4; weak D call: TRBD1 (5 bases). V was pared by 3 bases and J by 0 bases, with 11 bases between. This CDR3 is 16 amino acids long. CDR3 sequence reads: CASSFGGLATNEKLFF. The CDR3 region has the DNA TGTGCCAGCAGTTTCGGGGGTCTTGCAACTAATGAAAAACTGTTTTTT.

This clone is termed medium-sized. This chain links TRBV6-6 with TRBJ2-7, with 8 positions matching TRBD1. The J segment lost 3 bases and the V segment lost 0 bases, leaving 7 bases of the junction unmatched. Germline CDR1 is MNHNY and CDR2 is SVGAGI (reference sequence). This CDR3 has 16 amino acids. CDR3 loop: CASSYSGQGANYEQYF. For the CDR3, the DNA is TGTGCCAGCAGTTACTCCGGGCAGGGGGCGAACTACGAGCAGTACTTC.